These 30 T cell receptor beta chains were sequenced from one sample in a study of blood T cell repertoires in COVID-19. The protocol was immunoSEQ multiplex PCR, while the TCRdb copy is restricted to in-frame clones and leaves out a portion. The sample has under 250,000 clones, less than 90% seen once. The sample consisted of peripheral blood. These receptors were obtained from a woman aged 40 to 49 who had recovered from COVID-19.

The CDR3, as DNA: TGTGCCAGCAGTGAGACAGGGGTCGAGCAGTACTTC. It encodes CASSETGVEQYF. This chain connects TRBV6-1 to TRBJ2-7; 8 bases map to TRBD1. The CDR3 has 12 residues. The germline V gene has CDR1 MNHNS and CDR2 SASEGT. With V trimmed by 3 bases and J by 6 bases, 1 base remained unmatched.

This clone was detected a few times. The chain employs TRBV7-9 and TRBJ2-1; D perhaps matches TRBD1 (6 bases). V was cut by 8 bases and J by 5 bases, with 16 bases left in between. The CDR3 runs 14 residues. Germline V gene data show CDR1 as SEHNR and CDR2 as FQNEAQ (reference sequence). The CDR3 sequence: CASRPGSGDNEQFF. DNA for the CDR3: TGTGCCAGCCGACCCGGATCAGGGGACAATGAGCAGTTCTTC.

A few counts support this clone. This chain connects TRBV3-1 (or the pseudogene TRBV3-2) to TRBJ1-2; D remains ambiguous. The CDR3 length is 16 residues. V lost 4 bases to trimming and J lost 4 bases, with 19 bases between them. The germline V gene has CDR1 LGHDT and CDR2 YNNKEL (reference sequence). CDR3 nucleotides: TGTGCCAGCAGCCCCTCCTTTGACAACCTCTTCTATGGCTACACCTTC. Its translation is CASSPSFDNLFYGYTF.

The chain recombines TRBV3-1 (or the pseudogene TRBV3-2) with TRBJ2-1; TRBD2 agrees at 9 bases. Germline V gene data show CDR1 as LGHDT and CDR2 as YNNKEL (reference sequence). This CDR3 spans 17 amino acids. Trimming cost V 0 bases and J 2 bases; bases outside gene matches: 5. CDR3 bases: TGTGCCAGCAGCCAAGATCAGGGCGGGGGGGCCTACAATGAGCAGTTCTTC. It translates to CASSQDQGGGAYNEQFF.

The rearrangement uses TRBV3-1 (or the pseudogene TRBV3-2) and TRBJ2-1; tentatively, D is TRBD1 (7 bases). CDR3 length: 17 amino acids. The germline CDR1 and CDR2 sequences are LGHDT and YNNKEL (reference sequence). The V end was cut by 2 bases, the J end by 4 bases, with 18 bases between. The CDR3 loop is CASSQHAGQSRYNEQFF. Written as DNA, the CDR3 is TGTGCCAGCAGCCAACACGCGGGACAGTCTAGGTACAATGAGCAGTTCTTC.

The J gene is TRBJ1-4, the V gene TRBV28; no firm D call. Germline CDR1 and CDR2: MDHEN and SYDVKM. Trimming shortened V by 8 bases and J by 7 bases, and 17 bases separated the two germline ends. CDR3 size: 14 residues. The CDR3 coding sequence is TGTGCCAGCGGAGAAACTTTTGTGGGTGAAAAACTGTTTTTT. Its protein is CASGETFVGEKLFF.

V is TRBV6-5 and J is TRBJ2-7; TRBD1 is a possible D gene (6 bases). Germline loops: CDR1 MNHEY, CDR2 SVGAGI. With 4 bases removed from V and 3 bases from J, the gap between germline ends came to 13 bases. CDR3 length equals 14 residues. The CDR3 here is CASSSGTLHYEQYF. CDR3 nucleotides: TGTGCCAGCAGTTCCGGGACACTGCACTACGAGCAGTACTTC.

The rearrangement links TRBV28 to TRBJ1-4; D call uncertain. The CDR3 length is 16 residues. Germline CDR1 is MDHEN and CDR2 is SYDVKM. V dropped 4 bases and J dropped 0 bases, with 12 bases sitting between them. The CDR3 spells CASSYRPRATNEKLFF. CDR3 nucleotides: TGTGCCAGCAGTTACAGACCGCGTGCAACTAATGAAAAACTGTTTTTT.

The V call is TRBV19, the J call TRBJ2-7; D might be TRBD1 (6 bases). The germline CDR1 and CDR2 sequences are LNHDA and SQIVND (reference sequence). The CDR3 is 17 amino acids. Between the trimmed V and J ends, which lost 1 base and 2 bases, there was a span of 18 bases. The CDR3 DNA reads TGTGCCAGTAGTATAGCCCACCAGGGGACCTCAACCTACGAGCAGTACTTC. It codes for CASSIAHQGTSTYEQYF.

This chain joins TRBV6-4 and TRBJ2-3; 8 bases are shared with TRBD2. The CDR3 runs 15 residues. With V trimmed by 4 bases and J by 1 base, 4 bases remained unmatched. Germline CDR1 and CDR2: MRHNA and SNTAGT. CDR3: CASSGSAGGTDTQYF. CDR3 bases: TGTGCCAGCAGTGGGTCAGCGGGGGGCACAGATACGCAGTATTTT.

The rearrangement uses TRBV27 and TRBJ2-7, with D possibly matching TRBD2 (6 bases). V lost 7 bases, J lost 7 bases, and 20 bases lay in between. The CDR3 spans 14 residues. CDR1 is MNHEY, CDR2 SMNVEV, per germline (reference sequence). The DNA for the CDR3 is TGTGCCAGCACCCCCCGGGGGACCCACCGGGAGCAGTACTTC. Translating gives CASTPRGTHREQYF.

This clone was seen a handful of times. The rearrangement links TRBV9 to TRBJ2-3; 9 positions match TRBD2. The CDR3 covers 14 residues. CDR1 is SGDLS, CDR2 YYNGEE, per germline. J lost 4 bases, V lost 2 bases, and 2 bases had no gene match. The CDR3 loop is CASSVAGGSDTQYF. The CDR3, as DNA: TGTGCCAGCAGCGTCGCGGGGGGGTCAGATACGCAGTATTTT.

DNA of the CDR3: TGTGCCAGCAGCCTAAATTGGGGCCAGGATGAGCAGTTCTTC. This codes for CASSLNWGQDEQFF. The chain has TRBV11-2 and TRBJ2-1; D is possibly TRBD1 (5 bases). Germline loops: CDR1 SGHAT, CDR2 FQNNGV. This CDR3 is 14 amino acids long. The V and J ends lost 5 bases and 8 bases respectively, with 16 bases between them.

The chain employs TRBV7-9 and TRBJ2-7; 9 bases match TRBD1. The ends lost 5 bases at V and 5 bases at J; junction bases unmatched: 4. Germline CDR1 is SEHNR and CDR2 is FQNEAQ (reference sequence). The CDR3 sequence is 13 residues long. CDR3 in amino acids: CASSPRTGDEQYF. As DNA, the CDR3 is TGTGCCAGCAGCCCGCGGACAGGGGACGAGCAGTACTTC.

V is TRBV30 and J is TRBJ1-2, with unresolved D. The CDR3 contains 13 residues. Germline CDR1 reads GTSNPN; CDR2 reads SVGIG (reference sequence). The ends were cut back, 0 bases at V and 9 bases at J, with 14 bases in the middle. CDR3 nucleotide sequence: TGTGCCTGGAGTGTGGGTGCGCGGATTAGCTACACCTTC. Protein: CAWSVGARISYTF.

This clone was picked up one time. J is TRBJ2-7 and V is TRBV7-2, with 8 nucleotides matching TRBD1. Unmatched junction bases numbered 13, after V lost 10 bases and J lost 5 bases. The CDR3 has 14 residues. Germline-derived CDR1 and CDR2 are SGHTA and FQGNSA. The CDR3 nucleotides read TGTGCCACGGTCCCCGGACAGGGAGGCAACGAGCAGTACTTC. Translated: CATVPGQGGNEQYF.

The chain uses TRBV7-6 and TRBJ1-1; TRBD1 agrees at 8 bases. Germline loops: CDR1 SGHVS, CDR2 FNYEAQ. There are 16 residues in the CDR3. V lost 5 bases to trimming and J lost 0 bases; unmatched junction nucleotides: 8. For the CDR3, the DNA is TGTGCCAGCAGCGCAGGTTCAGGGGGCCTGAACACTGAAGCTTTCTTT. Residues: CASSAGSGGLNTEAFF.

The rearrangement links TRBV6-6 to TRBJ1-5; 8 bases are a match to TRBD1. Germline CDR1 and CDR2: MNHNY and SVGAGI (reference sequence). The length of the CDR3 is 17 residues. V dropped 5 bases and J dropped 0; count of bases not matched to a gene: 9. The CDR3 sequence: CASSQRQGRYSNQPQHF. The CDR3 DNA follows: TGTGCCAGCAGTCAACGACAGGGGCGGTATAGCAATCAGCCCCAGCATTTT.

The chain employs TRBV28 and TRBJ1-2; the match to TRBD1 covers 10 bases. The trim removed 6 bases at V and 3 bases at J, leaving 10 bases unmatched. Germline-derived CDR1 and CDR2 are MDHEN and SYDVKM. The CDR3 is 16 amino acids. The DNA for the CDR3 is TGTGCCAGCAGATCCCTCCGGGACAGGGGCGACTATGGCTACACCTTC. Its protein is CASRSLRDRGDYGYTF.

This clone was seen just once. V and J are TRBV2 and TRBJ2-1; D is unclear. Trimming stripped 7 bases from V and 6 bases from J, with 13 bases between. CDR3 size: 13 residues. Germline values: CDR1 SNHLY, CDR2 FYNNEI. For the CDR3, the DNA is TGTGCCAGCAACCTCCTGACGGGCAATGAGCAGTTCTTC. Protein product: CASNLLTGNEQFF.

V is TRBV6-5 and J is TRBJ2-7; possible D gene TRBD2, 6 bases. Trimming left V 11 bases short and J 0 bases short, with 14 bases between. Germline V gene data show CDR1 as MNHEY and CDR2 as SVGAGI. This CDR3 contains 13 residues. CDR3 bases: TGTGCCGGGGGGACGGGAAGCTCCTACGAGCAGTACTTC. Protein: CAGGTGSSYEQYF.

This sequence joins TRBV19 and TRBJ1-4, with D perhaps TRBD1 (5 bases). This CDR3 contains 18 residues. The germline V gene encodes CDR1 LNHDA and CDR2 SQIVND (reference sequence). Trimming stripped 0 bases from V and 7 bases from J, with 21 bases between. The CDR3 nucleotides are TGTGCCAGTAGTATAGACCAAACAACGACAGCCAACCTTGAAAAACTGTTTTTT. It yields the protein CASSIDQTTTANLEKLFF.

This chain links TRBV13 with TRBJ1-2; a weak D match, TRBD1 (6 bases). The V and J ends lost 5 bases and 3 bases respectively, with 13 bases between them. The V gene's germline CDR1 is PRHDT and CDR2 FYEKMQ (reference sequence). The CDR3 sequence is 14 residues long. The CDR3 here is CASSRQESDYGYTF. The DNA for the CDR3 is TGTGCCAGCAGCCGACAGGAAAGTGACTATGGCTACACCTTC.

The gene calls are TRBV19 and TRBJ1-1, with D tentatively TRBD1 (5 bases). The V gene's germline CDR1 is LNHDA and CDR2 SQIVND (reference sequence). The CDR3 sequence is 14 residues long. Trimming shortened V by 5 bases and J by 6 bases, and 16 bases separated the two germline ends. This CDR3 is CASSPPGRVPEAFF. CDR3 sequence (DNA): TGTGCCAGTAGTCCCCCAGGGCGAGTTCCTGAAGCTTTCTTT.

This sequence joins TRBV3-1 (or the pseudogene TRBV3-2) and TRBJ2-3; 10 bases map to TRBD1. The junction had 6 bases not matched to a gene; V was cut back by 3 bases and J by 6 bases. The length of the CDR3 is 15 residues. Germline V gene lookup returns CDR1 LGHDT and CDR2 YNNKEL (reference sequence). This chain's CDR3 is CASSHGDRGRDTQYF. The CDR3 nucleotides read TGTGCCAGCAGCCATGGAGACAGGGGGCGGGATACGCAGTATTTT.

This clone was observed once. V gene TRBV18 combines with J gene TRBJ2-1; 8 positions match TRBD2. Losses at the gene ends were 0 bases for V and 8 bases for J; bases not matched to a gene: 9. Looked up from germline, CDR1 is KGHSH and CDR2 is LQKENI. There are 16 residues in the CDR3. In DNA form, the CDR3 reads TGTGCCAGCTCACCACCAATTGCGGGGGGCAATTATGAGCAGTTCTTC. Amino acid sequence: CASSPPIAGGNYEQFF.

The genes are TRBV4-2 and TRBJ1-6, with D unresolved. Trimming shortened V by 3 bases and J by 6 bases, and 6 bases separated the two germline ends. This CDR3 comprises 13 residues. CDR1 LGHNA and CDR2 YNFKEQ come from the germline V gene. CDR3 nucleotide sequence: TGTGCCAGCAGCCAGTATAGTAATTCACCCCTCCACTTT. As protein: CASSQYSNSPLHF.

The chain employs TRBV4-1 and TRBJ2-3; 9 bases are shared with TRBD1. The length of the CDR3 is 15 residues. Per the germline V gene, CDR1 is MGHRA and CDR2 is YSYEKL. V dropped 3 bases and J dropped 3; count of bases not matched to a gene: 4. The CDR3 loop reads CASSQTGGWTDTQYF. The CDR3 coding sequence is TGCGCCAGCAGCCAGACAGGGGGGTGGACAGATACGCAGTATTTT.

The chain uses TRBV6-5 and TRBJ1-2; D might be TRBD1 (6 bases). V lost 5 bases and J lost 11, with 21 bases in between. CDR1 and CDR2 from the germline V gene are MNHEY and SVGAGI. The CDR3 is made up of 14 amino acids. The CDR3 protein is CASSPQGSIVIYTF. CDR3 bases: TGTGCCAGCAGTCCACAGGGCTCTATCGTGATTTACACCTTC.

The gene calls are TRBV28 and TRBJ2-3; a weak D match, TRBD2 (7 bases). The germline V gene has CDR1 MDHEN and CDR2 SYDVKM. The CDR3 length is 14 residues. V was trimmed by 6 bases and J by 6 bases, leaving 16 bases between them. The CDR3 here is CASSRGATGDTQYF. CDR3 nucleotide sequence: TGTGCCAGCAGCCGGGGGGCTACCGGGGATACGCAGTATTTT.